This T cell receptor beta chain was sequenced in a study of T cells in localized non-small cell lung cancer. Sequenced by immunoSEQ multiplex PCR; TCRdb stores in-frame clones only, minus some. This sample carries about 2,000 clones, around 32% of them seen once, and the ten largest clones take about a sixth. With respect to this clone: Its target is not known.

Per germline, CDR1 MGHDK and CDR2 SYGVNS. The CDR3 contains 16 residues. V shed 5 bases, J shed 0 bases, and the junction held 6 bases outside the gene matches. Adjacent lung was taken at least 2 cm from the tumor margin, free of atypia. The study, taken as a whole, reports: In uninvolved adjacent lung, T cell clonality reached its highest value, exceeding tumor. Only one tumor region went through sequencing, so heterogeneity may still be there. Detection in adjacent lung was observed for a median 57 of the top 100 tumor clones.

This receptor was identified in a woman between 35 and 75 years old with stage II squamous cell lung carcinoma. The material sequenced was normal lung tissue next to the tumor, taken before any cancer treatment. The chain couples TRBV25-1 to TRBJ2-3; 9 nucleotides agree with TRBD2. The CDR3 DNA follows: TGTGCCAGCAGTTGGGCACTAGCGGGTAGCACAGATACGCAGTATTTT. It yields the protein CASSWALAGSTDTQYF.